The T cell receptor (beta chain) under discussion was sequenced for a study of T-cell memory formation after mild COVID-19. Study background: Clusters were largely donor specific. Study-wide points: Some clones that responded turned up in pre-infection memory, which suggests that cross-reactive memory joined in. While clones contracting from day 15 to 85 were balanced between CD4 and CD8, later expanders leaned CD4+.

The V and J ends lost 1 base and 5 bases respectively, with 15 bases between them. Germline CDR1 reads PRHDT; CDR2 reads FYEKMQ (reference sequence). The length of the CDR3 is 15 residues. This clonotype was observed a handful of times. Its antigen remains unidentified. 5'RACE with constant-segment primers yielded barcoded, UMI-tagged TCR alpha and TCR beta cDNA libraries. MiXCR, applied by TCRdb to the 5' RACE reads, yields one record per CDR3 protein. The data show about 120,000 distinct CDR3 sequences, 15% to 20% seen once. The sequencing input was PBMCs or a T cell subset sorted from them (not recorded which). This TCR derives from an adult woman who had mild COVID-19 (a few samples of this study predate the infection). Cell type and time point are not known. V is TRBV13 and J is TRBJ2-7; no definite D call. This CDR3 is CASSLEGRSRDEQYF. The CDR3 nucleotides are TGTGCCAGCAGCTTAGAGGGCAGGTCTCGCGACGAGCAGTACTTC.